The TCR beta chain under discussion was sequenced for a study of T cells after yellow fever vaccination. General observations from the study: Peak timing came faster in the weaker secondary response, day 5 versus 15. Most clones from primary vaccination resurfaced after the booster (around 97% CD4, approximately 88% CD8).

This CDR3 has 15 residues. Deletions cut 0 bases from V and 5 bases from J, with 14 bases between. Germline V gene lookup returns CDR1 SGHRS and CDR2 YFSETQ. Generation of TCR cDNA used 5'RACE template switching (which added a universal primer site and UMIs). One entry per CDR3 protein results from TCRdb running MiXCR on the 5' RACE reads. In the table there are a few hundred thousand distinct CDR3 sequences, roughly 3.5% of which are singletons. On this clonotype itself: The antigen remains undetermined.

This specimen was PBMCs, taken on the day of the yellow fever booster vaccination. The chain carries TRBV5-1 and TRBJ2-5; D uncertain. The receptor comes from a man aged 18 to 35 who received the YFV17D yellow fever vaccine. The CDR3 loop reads CASSLGAGQMETQYF. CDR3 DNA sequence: TGCGCCAGCAGCTTGGGGGCCGGGCAGATGGAGACCCAGTACTTC.